A selection of T cell receptor beta chains follows, all from one sample in a study of blood T cell repertoires in COVID-19. Produced via immunoSEQ multiplex PCR; TCRdb's table is partial and in-frame only. The table lists some 65,000 clones, roughly 92% of them singletons. Input material: peripheral blood. Receptors originate from a man between 65 and 80 years old with active COVID-19. Both conserved end residues are trimmed from each CDR3. D genes are given only for firm matches.

>TRBV5-6|TRBJ1-1|.
ASSSGLRSTEAF
>TRBV14|TRBJ1-2|.
ASSQVGANYGYT
>TRBV11-3|TRBJ2-3|TRBD2
ASSSSGTTTGTDTQY
>TRBV6-2/TRBV6-3|TRBJ1-5|.
ASSLGGGNQPQH
>TRBV5-4|TRBJ2-4|TRBD1
ASSLGAGGVNIQY
>TRBV5-1|TRBJ2-5|TRBD1
ASSLGTGFQETQY
>TRBV6-5|TRBJ2-3|.
ASSPDRNTQY
>TRBV7-2|TRBJ2-3|TRBD2
ASSLDGSGGLSEQY
>TRBV6-2/TRBV6-3|TRBJ2-1|TRBD2
ASSYEMAGGRYNEQF
>TRBV6-2/TRBV6-3|TRBJ2-7|.
ASSGGPGWGEQY
>TRBV7-2|TRBJ1-2|TRBD1
ASSPTGVYGYT
>TRBV5-4|TRBJ1-1|.
ASSGEQEFQTGVAF
>TRBV19|TRBJ1-5|.
ASSRQAAGHQPQH
>TRBV10-3|TRBJ2-3|.
AYGEADTQY
>TRBV19|TRBJ2-2|TRBD1
ASSLRQGGTGELF
>TRBV6-1|TRBJ1-2|TRBD1
ASSEFRSPGGPYT
>TRBV2|TRBJ1-6|.
ASRPETANNSPLH
>TRBV9|TRBJ2-5|TRBD1
ASSLDRGLQETQY
>TRBV5-1|TRBJ1-6|TRBD1
ASTRTGGDSPLH
>TRBV6-5|TRBJ1-2|TRBD1
ASRIPTGGNYGYT
>TRBV7-2|TRBJ2-1|.
ASSLVEEQF
>TRBV9|TRBJ1-6|.
ASSAEGTQNSPLH
>TRBV11-2|TRBJ1-1|TRBD1
ASSFGQGNTEAF
>TRBV29-1|TRBJ1-2|TRBD1
SVADRGGDYGYT
>TRBV9|TRBJ2-1|TRBD1
ASSAQGGLNNEQF
>TRBV24-1|TRBJ2-1|TRBD2
ATSGTRDYKSYNEQF
>TRBV20-1|TRBJ2-5|.
SARARETQY
>TRBV6-2/TRBV6-3|TRBJ2-7|TRBD2
ASSYLGLALPHEQY
>TRBV21-1|TRBJ2-3|.
ASSKSQDRSPDTQY
>TRBV18|TRBJ1-6|TRBD1
ASSPTGDNSPLH
>TRBV28|TRBJ1-3|.
ASNRRGGSVAGNTIY
>TRBV9|TRBJ1-4|TRBD1
ASSKTRQGNEKLF
>TRBV6-6|TRBJ1-5|.
ASSYGGDNQPQH
>TRBV6-5|TRBJ1-1|.
ASGRGSSTEAF
>TRBV4-1|TRBJ2-7|.
ASSPQGNEQY
>TRBV5-1|TRBJ2-3|.
ASSLGAASTTTDTQY
>TRBV4-1|TRBJ2-5|TRBD2
ASSRVLAGGPGETQY
>TRBV2|TRBJ1-2|TRBD1
ASSDTGTGMGGYT
>TRBV7-9|TRBJ2-6|.
ASSRAGANVLT
>TRBV3-1/TRBV3-2|TRBJ1-5|.
ASSHNSNTQPQH
>TRBV27|TRBJ1-5|TRBD1
ASSATGGPNQPQH
>TRBV18|TRBJ1-1|.
ASSPRDIEHPAF
>TRBV6-2/TRBV6-3|TRBJ2-3|TRBD1
ASSYGQGRTDTHY
>TRBV7-2|TRBJ2-1|TRBD2
ASSLQRGAYNEQF
>TRBV25-1|TRBJ2-4|.
ASSGQGPQAKSIQY